The present TCR beta chain was sequenced within a study of cytomegalovirus exposure and HLA in healthy donors. Turning to the study itself: About 77 million unique TCRs from HLA-typed donors made up an early data release.

The trim removed 8 bases at V and 7 bases at J, leaving 6 bases unmatched. CDR3 size: 13 residues. Germline values: CDR1 MNHNS, CDR2 SASEGT. The PCR ran on 60 Vbeta and 13 Jbeta primers. Sequencing was performed with immunoSEQ multiplex PCR; in TCRdb, only in-frame clones are kept and a portion is missing. The sample records approximately 150,000 clones, 60% to 85% being singletons. This chain connects TRBV6-1 to TRBJ2-2; 8 nucleotides align to TRBD2. Material: PBMCs. The clonotype comes from a middle-aged man in good health and CMV-seronegative. CDR3 region: CASSREVGGELFF. Written as DNA, the CDR3 is TGTGCCAGCTCGCGGGAGGTGGGCGGGGAGCTGTTTTTT.